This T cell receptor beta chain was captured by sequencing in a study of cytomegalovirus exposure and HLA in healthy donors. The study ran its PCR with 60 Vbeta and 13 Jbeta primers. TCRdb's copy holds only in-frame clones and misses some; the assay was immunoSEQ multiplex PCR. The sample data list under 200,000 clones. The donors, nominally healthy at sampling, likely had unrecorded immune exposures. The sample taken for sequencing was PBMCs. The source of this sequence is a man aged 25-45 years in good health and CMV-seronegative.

The CDR3 region has the DNA TGTGCCAGCAGCTTAGGGACAGGGCTCTCTGGGGCCAACGTCCTGACTTTC. It encodes CASSLGTGLSGANVLTF. The V call is TRBV5-4, the J call TRBJ2-6; 9 nucleotides match TRBD1. The CDR3 is 17 residues long. CDR1 is SGHNT and CDR2 is YYREEE in the germline V gene (reference sequence). With V trimmed by 2 bases and J by 0 bases, 3 bases remained unmatched. Full variable domain (outside the CDR3, taken from reference TRBV5-4 and TRBJ2-6): ETGVTQSPTHLIKTRGQQVTLRCSSQSGHNTVSWYQQALGQGPQFIFQYYREEENGRGNFPPRFSGLQFPNYSSELNVNALELDDSALYLCASSLGTGLSGANVLTFGAGSRLTVL.